This T cell receptor beta chain emerged from a study of spatial heterogeneity in lung cancer. Findings and caveats of the study: Ubiquitous expanded tumor TCRs surfaced in blood more at resection than they did at follow-up.

About this clonotype: Its antigen remains unknown.

Time point defined: sample taken at primary tumor resection. Unsorted whole RNA of tumor, nontumor lung or frozen PBMC was sequenced. The study tagged each TCR cDNA molecule with a unique molecular identifier. TCRdb re-analysed the 5' RACE reads in MiXCR, keeping a single row per CDR3 protein. The sample gives under 100,000 distinct CDR3 sequences, about 9.4% of which show up once; about 7% is in the top ten. The origin of this receptor is a male donor with early-stage non-small cell lung cancer. The sequenced sample was PBMCs, obtained at surgery.

CDR3 in DNA: TGTGCCAGCAGCTCACAGGGGGCGAGAACTGAAGCTTTCTTT. Translation: CASSSQGARTEAFF. V gene TRBV7-6 combines with J gene TRBJ1-1, with 9 bases lining up with TRBD1. The germline CDR1 and CDR2 sequences are SGHVS and FNYEAQ. The trim removed 4 bases at V and 5 bases at J, leaving 5 bases unmatched. There are 14 residues in the CDR3.